The subject of this entry is one TCR beta chain. Its antigen specificity is not known. Qualities for individual bases were not recorded, and no much larger clone is one base off. The sample originates from a study of blood T cell repertoires in COVID-19 (dated by TCRdb to 2020 to 2022). With regard to the full study: The collaborator samples originated in the United States, Italy and Spain and spanned the acute and convalescent phases of COVID-19. The dataset comprised deeply sampled blood TCRbeta repertoires from subjects exposed to, actively infected with, or recovered from COVID-19. The material from the prospective study consisted of cDNA or gDNA derived from T cells, B-cell-depleted T cells, or PBMCs. Nearly every sample came with metadata listing a de-identified subject ID, COVID-19 status, age in years and sex. A freely available public database, intended as a resource for researchers studying the immune response to SARS-CoV-2, is where the repertoires were released. HLA class I and class II types, where available, came from metadata supplied by the sample provider rather than from assay-based typing. Samples were obtained from the ongoing ImmuneRACE study (first 160 participants) and from 1,200 or so subjects provided by 6 global collaborators.

Overall results and qualifications from the work: How much clinical and demographic metadata was included differed by source and by participant, and the metadata was provided uncurated.

Germline trimming: 4 bases from V, 0 bases from J; junction bases outside gene matches: 7. The CDR3 contains 18 residues, cysteine and phenylalanine counted. CDR3 DNA is the only sequence kept; it has 54 bases, read in frame from the first base. The germline V gene gives CDR1 as SGDLS and CDR2 as YYNGEE. Each collaborating institution followed its own protocols to collect whole blood in K2EDTA tubes. For TCRbeta analysis, collaborators shipped samples in one of three forms: frozen whole blood, isolated PBMCs, or DNA extracted from either of those sample types. TCRbeta CDR3 regions were amplified from genomic DNA by means of the immunoSEQ Assay, a bias-controlled multiplex PCR. The paper's processing steps were these. The number of nucleated cells in each sample was estimated by amplification of reference gene primers within the assay. Sequence reads were collapsed and filtered to measure the absolute abundance of every unique TCRbeta CDR3 rearrangement. For each sample, productive Simpson clonality was calculated by taking the square root of Simpson's diversity index across productive rearrangements. The source is immuneACCESS, and TCRdb retained only in-frame sequences with V and J called. Part of the clones is not carried over; for the studies checked, unresolved V genes explain less than half of this, and the remainder is unexplained. V, J and clone size derive from that table, while D and trimming were established from the DNA sequence. In this sample the table shows about 61,000 clones, roughly 90% of which occur a single time. Around 21% of the sample is held by the ten biggest clonotypes.

The sample consisted of peripheral blood. The V gene is TRBV9 and the J gene is TRBJ2-3; 14 junctional bases match TRBD2. The sequence derives from a woman aged 45-59 years with active or convalescent COVID-19. The base sequence is TGTGCCAGCAGCACCGGGACTAGCGGGAGTTTCAGCACAGATACGCAGTATTTT. Its product reads: CASSTGTSGSFSTDTQYF.